Listed below are T cell receptor beta chains from one sample, sequenced in a study of identical twins. Each CDR3 protein gets one entry after TCRdb re-called the 5' RACE reads with MiXCR. The data contain around 1.7 million distinct CDR3 sequences, about 32% of them singletons. Sequences were obtained from cord blood. Receptors originate from a newborn girl in good health. CDR3s include the opening cysteine and the closing phenylalanine or tryptophan. A D gene is named only where the DNA matches it firmly. The size field is filled for only some rows; it gives once, few, many or a size class.

J	V	D	size	DNA	CDR3
TRBJ2-1	TRBV14	TRBD2	few	TGTGCCAGCAGCCAAAAAGCGGGAAGAATCGATGAGCAGTTCTTC	CASSQKAGRIDEQFF
TRBJ2-7	TRBV24-1	NA	few	TGTGCCACCAGTGATTTGCGCCGAGGAGACAATGAGCAGTACTTC	CATSDLRRGDNEQYF
TRBJ2-1	TRBV4-1	NA	NA	TGCGCCAGCAGCCAGCCCCGGTCAAACAATGAGCAGTTCTTC	CASSQPRSNNEQFF
TRBJ2-5	TRBV27	TRBD1	NA	TGTGCCAGCAGTTCCTGGGGGACAGGGGTAGAGACCCAGTACTTC	CASSSWGTGVETQYF
TRBJ2-1	TRBV5-1	TRBD2	once	TGCGCCAGCCTCGAATGGACTAGCGGGAGGAGTGAGCAGTTCTTC	CASLEWTSGRSEQFF
TRBJ2-7	TRBV10-3	TRBD2	many	TGTGCCATCAGAAGCGGGGGAGACGAGCAGTACTTC	CAIRSGGDEQYF
TRBJ2-4	TRBV20-1	TRBD2	NA	TGCAGTGCTGCGAAACCGGGACTAGCGGGAAACATTCAGTACTTC	CSAAKPGLAGNIQYF
TRBJ1-2	TRBV11-2	NA	NA	TGTGCCAGCACTAAAGGAAACAGCCGACGTACTAACTATGGCTACACCTTC	CASTKGNSRRTNYGYTF
TRBJ2-5	TRBV25-1	NA	NA	TGTGCCAGCAGTGGTGGAGGGGGCCAAGAGACCCAGTACTTC	CASSGGGGQETQYF
TRBJ1-2	TRBV4-2	TRBD1	few	TGTGCCAGCAGCCAAGACCGGGACAGGGCCGGCTACACCTTC	CASSQDRDRAGYTF
TRBJ1-1	TRBV7-6	NA	few	TGTGCCAGCAGCTTAGATAAAGGGTTCCTGAACACTGAAGCTTTCTTT	CASSLDKGFLNTEAFF
TRBJ2-1	TRBV28	TRBD2	NA	TGTGCCAGTCACACTAGCGGGAGACTAAATGAGCAGTTCTTC	CASHTSGRLNEQFF
TRBJ2-2	TRBV20-1	TRBD2	NA	TGCAGTGCTTCCCGACTAGCGGGAGGCACCGGGGAGCTGTTTTTT	CSASRLAGGTGELFF
TRBJ2-1	TRBV29-1	NA	NA	TGCAGCGTTGGGAATACAAGACAGAATGAGCAGTTCTTC	CSVGNTRQNEQFF
TRBJ2-1	TRBV12-3/TRBV12-4	NA	many	TGTGCCAGCAGTTTAGCCTGGAATGAGCAGTTCTTC	CASSLAWNEQFF
TRBJ2-3	TRBV20-1	NA	few	TGCAGTGCTCAGGTCTCGAGCGGCCTCACAGATACGCAGTATTTT	CSAQVSSGLTDTQYF
TRBJ2-7	TRBV11-2	NA	NA	TGTGCCAACAGCTTTAATGGGTACGAGCAGTACTTC	CANSFNGYEQYF
TRBJ2-3	TRBV29-1	NA	many	TGCAGCGTGAGCGACGTTACGCAGTATTTT	CSVSDVTQYF
TRBJ2-7	TRBV10-1	NA	NA	TGCGCCAGCAGTGAAAGGGGGTCCGCCTACGAGCAGTACTTC	CASSERGSAYEQYF
TRBJ1-4	TRBV7-9	TRBD1	few	TGTGCCAGCAGTCCCCGACAGGGCGGGGGTGAAAAACTGTTTTTT	CASSPRQGGGEKLFF
TRBJ2-7	TRBV6-6	NA	NA	TGTGCCAGCAGTTACTCTCCCCAGAGAGACTACGAGCAGTACTTC	CASSYSPQRDYEQYF
TRBJ1-1	TRBV7-8	NA	few	TGTGCCAGCAGCTTCGTGACAGGGAACACTGAAGCTTTCTTT	CASSFVTGNTEAFF
TRBJ1-5	TRBV19	NA	NA	TGTGCCAGTACCCTTACCGGGAGGGGTGACAATCAGCCCCAGCATTTT	CASTLTGRGDNQPQHF
TRBJ1-4	TRBV7-2	NA	NA	TGTGCCAGCAGCTTAGCTACCCGAAGGGGGGTTAATGAAAAACTGTTTTTT	CASSLATRRGVNEKLFF
TRBJ1-1	TRBV7-2	NA	NA	TGTGCCAGCAGCTTAGTAGTGGGGGTGGACACTGAAGCTTTCTTT	CASSLVVGVDTEAFF
TRBJ2-3	TRBV7-2	NA	NA	TGTGCCAGCAGCGAATCCTTCGCCACAGATACGCAGTATTTT	CASSESFATDTQYF
TRBJ1-5	TRBV20-1	TRBD1	NA	TGCAGTGCACACAGGGGGGGTGCGAATCAGCCCCAGCATTTT	CSAHRGGANQPQHF
TRBJ1-1	TRBV4-2	NA	NA	TGTGCCAGCAGCCAACAGGAGGGGGTGAACACTGAAGCTTTCTTT	CASSQQEGVNTEAFF
TRBJ2-1	TRBV5-1	TRBD2	few	TGCGCCAGCAGCTTAGTAGCGGGGGGGATGAATGAGCAGTTCTTC	CASSLVAGGMNEQFF
TRBJ1-2	TRBV6-1	NA	few	TGTGCCAGCAGTGCCACCCCAGTGGGCTATGGCTACACCTTC	CASSATPVGYGYTF
TRBJ2-5	TRBV20-1	NA	NA	TGCAGTGCCTATACAGGACAGCAAGAGACCCAGTACTTC	CSAYTGQQETQYF
TRBJ2-1	TRBV20-1	NA	few	TGCAGTGCTAGAGTACCGGGACTTGTCTCCTACAATGAGCAGTTCTTC	CSARVPGLVSYNEQFF
TRBJ1-2	TRBV4-1	TRBD1	few	TGCGCCAGCAGGAACCCGGGACAGGGGACCGGCTACACCTTC	CASRNPGQGTGYTF